This T cell receptor beta chain originates from a study of blood T cell repertoires in COVID-19. Study context: Sites across the United States, Italy and Spain contributed samples from acute and convalescent COVID-19. Nucleic acid was either cDNA or gDNA, and it came from T cells, B-cell-depleted T cells, or PBMCs.

Authors' processing steps: Estimates of nucleated cell counts were drawn from the amplification of reference gene primers. Clones were sequenced by immunoSEQ multiplex PCR, and TCRdb holds only the in-frame ones, with some missing. V and J calls and clone size are as listed in that table; D and trimming were resolved from the DNA. The table shows over 200,000 clones, with roughly 87% occurring only once. The clonotype was recovered from a man aged 35 to 55 with active or convalescent COVID-19. The sample taken for sequencing was peripheral blood.

The CDR3 loop reads CASSSEGGLANTIYF. As DNA, the CDR3 is TGTGCCAGCAGCTCAGAGGGGGGGCTGGCAAACACCATATATTTT. The rearrangement links TRBV9 to TRBJ1-3; a possible D gene is TRBD1 (6 bases). CDR3 length: 15 residues. Germline lookup yields CDR1 SGDLS and CDR2 YYNGEE. Trimming pared 4 bases from V and 6 bases from J, leaving 17 bases between.